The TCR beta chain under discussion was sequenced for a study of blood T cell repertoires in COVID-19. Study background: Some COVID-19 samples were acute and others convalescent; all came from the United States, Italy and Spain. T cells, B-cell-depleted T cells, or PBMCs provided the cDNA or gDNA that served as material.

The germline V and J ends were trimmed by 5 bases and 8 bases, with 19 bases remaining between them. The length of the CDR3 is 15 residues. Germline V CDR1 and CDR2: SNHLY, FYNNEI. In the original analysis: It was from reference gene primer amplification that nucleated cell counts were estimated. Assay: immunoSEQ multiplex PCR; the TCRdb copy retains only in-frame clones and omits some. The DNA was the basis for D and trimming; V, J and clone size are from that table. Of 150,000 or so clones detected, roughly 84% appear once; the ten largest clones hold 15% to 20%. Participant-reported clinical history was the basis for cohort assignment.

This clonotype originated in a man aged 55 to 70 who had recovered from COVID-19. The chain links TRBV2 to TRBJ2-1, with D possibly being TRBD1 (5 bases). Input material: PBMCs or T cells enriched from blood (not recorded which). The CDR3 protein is CASSPGPNLQYEQFF. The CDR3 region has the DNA TGTGCCAGCAGTCCAGGGCCCAATCTACAATATGAGCAGTTCTTC.